The T cell receptor (beta chain) under discussion was sequenced for a study of T cells in Graves' hyperthyroidism and ophthalmopathy. Study as a whole: Peripheral blood was acquired at first diagnosis, ahead of any therapy whatsoever. Regarding the study as a whole: With a median lead of roughly 6.8 months before onset, the model predicted ophthalmopathy.

Patients aged 18 to 65 had newly diagnosed hyperthyroidism of under 2 months' duration. Clinicians diagnosed patients from clinical symptoms, serum thyroxine and TRAb, thyroid ultrasound and orbital computed tomography. In regard to this clonotype: Its cognate antigen is unknown.

Germline V gene data show CDR1 as ENHRY and CDR2 as SYGVKD. The CDR3 sequence is 14 residues long. V gave up 2 bases and J gave up 6 bases, with 13 bases separating them. TCR beta CDR3 sequences were amplified from RNA transcripts. During a first-round RT-PCR of the TCR CDR3, the HTBI primer set was used. TCRdb redid the calling of the multiplex PCR reads with MiXCR, one entry per CDR3 protein. The sample records 730,000 or so distinct CDR3 sequences, 15% to 20% being singletons. The receptor's source is a woman aged 45-60 years with Graves' hyperthyroidism that later progressed to Graves' ophthalmopathy. V is TRBV10-3 and J is TRBJ1-1; D perhaps matches TRBD1 (5 bases). The sample consisted of blood. CDR3 nucleotide sequence: TGTGCCATCAGTGAGAGGGACGAGGGCCCTGAAGCTTTCTTT. Translation gives CAISERDEGPEAFF.